This T cell receptor (beta chain) came from a study of OX40 agonist ivuxolimab in advanced cancers. For the study at large: Age averaged 60 years (range roughly 23 to 90), and more than 80% were male. Points from the study as a whole: Specificity for antigen went undetermined in the expanded peripheral T cells.

Concerning this clone: The antigen remains unidentified.

CDR3 size: 14 residues. After removal of 6 bases from V and 4 bases from J, the junction contained 8 bases not matched to a gene. CDR1 is SEHNR, CDR2 FQNEAQ, per germline (reference sequence). The data were produced by immunoSEQ multiplex PCR, yet TCRdb's version contains in-frame clones alone and is incomplete. The table has some 60,000 clones, about 90% seen once. The source was CD4+ or CD8+ T cells sorted from blood, collected in a trial of the OX40 agonist ivuxolimab. The clonotype was recovered from an adult with an advanced solid tumor such as melanoma, head and neck, liver or kidney cancer. The chain links TRBV7-9 to TRBJ2-7; 8 nucleotides line up with TRBD1. The CDR3, as DNA: TGTGCCAGCAGTTTATGGACAGGGCTGTACGAGCAGTACTTC. This translates into CASSLWTGLYEQYF.